The 30 T cell receptor beta chains reported below all come from one sample, sequenced in a study of human T cells and chemical hapten exposure. TCRdb ran MiXCR on the RACE reads and lists one entry per CDR3 protein. The sample has around 120,000 distinct CDR3 sequences; about an eighth are singletons. Regarding time point: patch test 1, 2 weeks after DPC sensitization. Stated treatment: therapeutic diphenylcyclopropenone sensitization with weekly scalp DPC. The material sequenced was whole blood, taken in connection with sensitization to the hapten diphenylcyclopropenone (DPC). All receptors come from a man between 18 and 29 years old with alopecia areata. Some clones in this sample may be carry-over from other donors' samples.

The chain joins TRBV2 to TRBJ2-5, with 12 positions matching TRBD1. CDR1 and CDR2 (germline): SNHLY, FYNNEI. The V segment lost 8 bases and the J segment 4 bases; nucleotides outside the gene matches: 8. The CDR3 runs 15 residues. The CDR3 loop is CASGGQGARGETQYF. CDR3 coding DNA: TGTGCCAGCGGGGGACAGGGGGCGAGAGGAGAGACCCAGTACTTC. Variable domain in full (rest from reference TRBV2 and TRBJ2-5): EPEVTQTPSHQVTQMGQEVILRCVPISNHLYFYWYRQILGQKVEFLVSFYNNEISEKSEIFDDQFSVERPDGSNFTLKIRSTKLEDSAMYFCASGGQGARGETQYFGPGTRLLVL.

There are a few counts of this clonotype. The V call is TRBV7-2, the J call TRBJ1-3; D call uncertain. Germline values: CDR1 SGHTA, CDR2 FQGNSA. This CDR3 has 18 residues. Trimming left V 1 base short and J 0 bases short, with 16 bases between. CDR3 loop: CASSLVPSTANSGNTIYF. The CDR3 nucleotides read TGTGCCAGCAGCTTAGTTCCCTCCACCGCGAACTCTGGAAACACCATATATTTT.

The table lists this clonotype with a few counts. The rearrangement uses TRBV6-1 and TRBJ2-2; 9 nucleotides match TRBD2. V gave up 9 bases and J gave up 4 bases; unmatched junction bases: 9. The germline gives CDR1 MNHNS, CDR2 SASEGT. The CDR3 is 15 residues long. The CDR3 is CARRERGASTGELFF. DNA for the CDR3: TGTGCCAGGAGGGAGCGGGGGGCTAGCACCGGGGAGCTGTTTTTT.

This clonotype was observed a handful of times. V usage is TRBV3-1 and J usage is TRBJ2-6; TRBD1 matches 8 bases. Unmatched junction bases numbered 12, after V lost 4 bases and J lost 1 base. There are 19 residues in the CDR3. The V gene's germline CDR1 is LGHDT and CDR2 YNNKEL (reference sequence). CDR3 sequence: CASSLLGQGLSSGANVLTF. The CDR3 coding sequence is TGTGCCAGCAGCCTATTAGGACAGGGTTTATCTTCTGGGGCCAACGTCCTGACTTTC.

The chain carries TRBV19 and TRBJ2-2, with 7 bases lining up with TRBD2. This CDR3 contains 16 residues. V lost 4 bases to trimming and J lost 1 base; unmatched junction nucleotides: 6. CDR1 and CDR2 from the germline V gene are LNHDA and SQIVND (reference sequence). The CDR3 coding sequence is TGTGCCAGTAGTACCGCTAGCGGCCAGAACACCGGGGAGCTGTTTTTT. Its translation is CASSTASGQNTGELFF.

This chain connects TRBV28 to TRBJ2-1, with 8 positions matching TRBD2. Germline CDR1 and CDR2: MDHEN and SYDVKM. This CDR3 has 14 amino acids. V lost 6 bases, J lost 5 bases, and 6 bases stayed unmatched. The CDR3 DNA follows: TGTGCCAGCAGAGGGACTAGGGCGAACAATGAGCAGTTCTTC. Its protein product is CASRGTRANNEQFF.

A few counts support this clonotype. The chain uses TRBV27 and TRBJ2-2, with D perhaps matching TRBD1 (6 bases). This CDR3 spans 16 amino acids. The V gene lost 2 bases and the J gene lost 6 bases, with 16 bases spanning the gap. Germline lookup yields CDR1 MNHEY and CDR2 SMNVEV (reference sequence). CDR3 region: CASSLGLGQGSGELFF. The DNA of the CDR3 is TGTGCCAGCAGTTTAGGATTGGGACAAGGCTCCGGGGAGCTGTTTTTT.

The CDR3 region has the DNA TGTGCCACCAGTGAGCCTAGCGGGTGGTCCTACAATGAGCAGTTCTTC. It translates to CATSEPSGWSYNEQFF. This chain joins TRBV24-1 and TRBJ2-1, with 8 bases aligning to TRBD2. The ends lost 4 bases at V and 1 base at J; junction bases unmatched: 5. CDR3 length equals 16 residues. Germline V gene data show CDR1 as KGHDR and CDR2 as SFDVKD.

V and J are TRBV3-1 and TRBJ1-1; no reliable D call. CDR3 length: 16 amino acids. V was clipped by 5 bases and J by 0 bases, with 16 bases between them. Per germline, CDR1 LGHDT and CDR2 YNNKEL (reference sequence). Written as DNA, the CDR3 is TGTGCCAGCAGCTCCTACGGACCGGCAATGAACACTGAAGCTTTCTTT. Translating gives CASSSYGPAMNTEAFF.

This clonotype was observed a handful of times. The chain combines TRBV18 with TRBJ1-5; D is unclear. Trimming cost V 3 bases and J 3 bases, with 6 bases left between them. The CDR3 totals 13 residues. Germline-derived CDR1 and CDR2 are KGHSH and LQKENI. The CDR3 nucleotides read TGTGCCAGCTCACCCAGTCCCAATCAGCCCCAGCATTTT. Protein sequence: CASSPSPNQPQHF.

This clonotype has only a few counts. The chain is built from TRBV5-5 and TRBJ2-7; 7 bases map to TRBD1. The germline V gene encodes CDR1 SGHKS and CDR2 YYEKEE (reference sequence). The CDR3 consists of 16 residues. J lost 0 bases, V lost 4 bases, and 10 bases had no gene match. CDR3 in DNA: TGTGCCAGCAGCCCGCGGACAGGTACCTTCTCCTACGAGCAGTACTTC. Protein: CASSPRTGTFSYEQYF. Full variable domain (remainder filled in from reference TRBV5-5 and TRBJ2-7): DAGVTQSPTHLIKTRGQQVTLRCSPISGHKSVSWYQQVLGQGPQFIFQYYEKEERGRGNFPDRFSARQFPNYSSELNVNALLLGDSALYLCASSPRTGTFSYEQYFGPGTRLTVT.

The chain couples TRBV11-2 to TRBJ1-1; D unresolved. This CDR3 region has 16 residues. V lost 5 bases and J lost 1, with 17 bases in between. Germline CDR1 SGHAT, CDR2 FQNNGV. This chain's CDR3 is CASSLISPMRNTEAFF. In nucleotides, the CDR3 is TGTGCCAGCAGCCTGATCTCTCCAATGAGGAACACTGAAGCTTTCTTT. The complete variable domain, with remaining parts taken from reference TRBV11-2 and TRBJ1-1, reads EAGVAQSPRYKIIEKRQSVAFWCNPISGHATLYWYQQILGQGPKLLIQFQNNGVVDDSQLPKDRFSAERLKGVDSTLKIQPAKLEDSAVYLCASSLISPMRNTEAFFGQGTRLTVV.

This clonotype was picked up a small number of times. The chain couples TRBV10-3 to TRBJ2-1, with D hard to call. The germline V gene encodes CDR1 ENHRY and CDR2 SYGVKD. Trimming cost V 0 bases and J 7 bases, with 7 bases left between them. The CDR3 is 13 amino acids. CDR3 DNA sequence: TGTGCCATCAGTGAGTCGATTGGAAATGAGCAGTTCTTC. Protein product: CAISESIGNEQFF.

V and J are TRBV3-1 and TRBJ1-1, with no clear D. Trimming removed 1 base from V and 6 bases from J, with 9 bases in between. Germline CDR1 reads LGHDT; CDR2 reads YNNKEL (reference sequence). The CDR3 sequence is 13 residues long. CDR3 residues: CASSQARRPEAFF. The CDR3 DNA reads as TGTGCCAGCAGCCAAGCCCGTCGTCCTGAAGCTTTCTTT.

At least ten counts were recorded for this clonotype. V is TRBV29-1 and J is TRBJ2-5, with TRBD2 as a possible D gene (7 bases). The CDR3 is 13 amino acids. With 4 bases removed from V and 7 bases from J, the gap between germline ends came to 16 bases. CDR1 is SQVTM and CDR2 is ANQGSEA in the germline V gene. This CDR3 reads CSVVGGGGWTQYF. CDR3 DNA sequence: TGCAGCGTTGTCGGCGGGGGCGGATGGACCCAGTACTTC.

There are a few counts of this clonotype. The V gene is TRBV5-1, the J gene TRBJ2-3, with D possibly matching TRBD1 (6 bases). CDR3 length: 16 amino acids. Germline assignment: CDR1 SGHRS and CDR2 YFSETQ. V lost 4 bases to trimming and J lost 3 bases, with 18 bases between them. CDR3 loop: CASSRADSQLTDTQYF. Written as DNA, the CDR3 is TGCGCCAGCAGCCGCGCGGACAGTCAATTGACAGATACGCAGTATTTT.

This sequence joins TRBV7-8 and TRBJ2-2, with D perhaps TRBD1 (6 bases). This CDR3 has 14 residues. V dropped 6 bases and J dropped 1 base, with 9 bases sitting between them. Germline-derived CDR1 and CDR2 are SGHVS and FQNEAQ. CDR3 DNA sequence: TGTGCCAGCAGTCAGGACAGGAACACCGGGGAGCTGTTTTTT. Translation gives CASSQDRNTGELFF.

In this sample, this clonotype turned up a few times. The V call is TRBV6-2 or TRBV6-3, the J call TRBJ2-2; D gene ambiguous. CDR1 is MNHEY, CDR2 SVGEGT, per germline. The CDR3 spans 14 residues. Trimming took off 5 bases at V and 6 bases at J, with 13 bases between the two ends. CDR3 DNA sequence: TGTGCCAGCAGTAGCAGATTATGGGCCGGGGAGCTGTTTTTT. It translates to CASSSRLWAGELFF.

This clonotype showed up just a few times. The rearrangement links TRBV6-6 to TRBJ2-2; 9 positions agree with TRBD2. Germline V CDR1 and CDR2: MNHNY, SVGAGI (reference sequence). V lost 2 bases and J lost 7; bases outside the gene matches: 11. The CDR3 contains 17 residues. The DNA of the CDR3 is TGTGCCAGCAGTTACGACTACTTGGGACTAGCAAACGGGGAGCTGTTTTTT. This sequence encodes CASSYDYLGLANGELFF.

The CDR3 loop is CASSSQTGPQHF. DNA for the CDR3: TGTGCCAGCAGCTCCCAGACAGGGCCCCAGCATTTT. V usage is TRBV7-9 and J usage is TRBJ1-5, with TRBD1 as a possible D gene (6 bases). CDR1 and CDR2 from the germline V gene are SEHNR and FQNEAQ (reference sequence). Trimming took off 4 bases at V and 9 bases at J, with 10 bases between the two ends. The CDR3 extends over 12 amino acids.

In DNA form, the CDR3 reads TGCAGCGTTCCCCCCCGGACATCGTTGGGGGTAGAGACCCAGTACTTC. Protein sequence: CSVPPRTSLGVETQYF. The V gene is TRBV29-1, the J gene TRBJ2-5, with D perhaps given as TRBD1 or TRBD2 (5 bases each). V lost 5 bases to trimming and J lost 4 bases, with 23 bases between them. Germline lookup yields CDR1 SQVTM and CDR2 ANQGSEA. The CDR3 contains 16 residues.

In this sample, this clonotype turned up a few times. This chain links TRBV11-2 with TRBJ1-1, with D possibly matching TRBD1 (5 bases). V was pared by 4 bases and J by 1 base, with 13 bases between. This CDR3 spans 15 amino acids. CDR1 and CDR2 from the germline V gene are SGHAT and FQNNGV. CDR3 loop: CASSSKGLWNTEAFF. Here the CDR3 DNA reads TGTGCCAGCAGCTCCAAGGGACTTTGGAACACTGAAGCTTTCTTT.

The chain combines TRBV18 with TRBJ1-1, with a weak D call TRBD1 (6 bases). Germline V CDR1 and CDR2: KGHSH, LQKENI. Between the trimmed V and J ends, which lost 2 bases and 0 bases, there was a span of 13 bases. This CDR3 has 16 residues. In DNA form, the CDR3 reads TGTGCCAGCTCACCAACTCCGGGACACATGAACACTGAAGCTTTCTTT. This gives the protein CASSPTPGHMNTEAFF.

This clonotype showed up many times. This chain connects TRBV7-3 to TRBJ1-1; no firm D call. Germline CDR1 and CDR2: SGHTA and FQGTGA. V was pared by 5 bases and J by 10 bases, with 17 bases between. The CDR3 is made up of 13 amino acids. In DNA form, the CDR3 reads TGTGCCAGCAGCCTACTCCCGAGAGCGGCAGCTTTCTTT. It is translated as CASSLLPRAAAFF.

The chain combines TRBV6-5 with TRBJ2-1, with no clear D. V lost 3 bases, J lost 8 bases, and 14 bases lay in between. Germline values: CDR1 MNHEY, CDR2 SVGAGI. The CDR3 extends over 14 amino acids. The CDR3 region is CASSYLDGVDEQFF. CDR3 sequence (DNA): TGTGCCAGCAGTTATCTCGATGGGGTGGATGAGCAGTTCTTC.

CDR3 coding DNA: TGTGCCAGCAGTTGGGGGCAGAAGAATGGCTACACCTTC. Its translation: CASSWGQKNGYTF. J is TRBJ1-2 and V is TRBV28; D may be TRBD1 (6 bases). Germline values: CDR1 MDHEN, CDR2 SYDVKM. The CDR3 length is 13 residues. V lost 4 bases to trimming and J lost 6 bases, with 12 bases between them.

This clonotype has more than one count but fewer than ten. J is TRBJ1-1 and V is TRBV7-9, with D unclear. The germline CDR1 and CDR2 sequences are SEHNR and FQNEAQ (reference sequence). Trimming shortened V by 3 bases and J by 5 bases, and 7 bases separated the two germline ends. This CDR3 region has 12 residues. The CDR3 region has the DNA TGTGCCAGCAGCTTCGGAGCGACTGAAGCTTTCTTT. It codes for CASSFGATEAFF. Combining the CDR3 with reference TRBV7-9 and TRBJ1-1 gives the whole variable domain DTGVSQNPRHKITKRGQNVTFRCDPISEHNRLYWYRQTLGQGPEFLTYFQNEAQLEKSRLLSDRFSAERPKGSFSTLEIQRTEQGDSAMYLCASSFGATEAFFGQGTRLTVV.

The CDR3 region is CASRPQGYTEAFF. CDR3 coding DNA: TGTGCCAGCAGACCCCAGGGATACACTGAAGCTTTCTTT. This chain links TRBV6-2 or TRBV6-3 with TRBJ1-1; tentative D call: TRBD1 (5 bases). The CDR3 has 13 residues. The germline CDR1 and CDR2 sequences are MNHEY and SVGEGT. Trimming took 6 bases from V and 3 from J, leaving 11 bases between them.

The chain recombines TRBV9 with TRBJ2-2; D may be TRBD1 (7 bases). Germline loops: CDR1 SGDLS, CDR2 YYNGEE. The CDR3 loop spans 13 amino acids. V was shortened by 7 bases and J by 8 bases, with 15 bases between the two germline ends. CDR3 sequence reads: CASQGGPAGELFF. CDR3 nucleotides: TGTGCCAGCCAGGGGGGCCCGGCAGGGGAGCTGTTTTTT.

In DNA, the CDR3 is TGCAGTGCTAGTCCCCCAGGGTATGGCTACACCTTC. The encoded protein is CSASPPGYGYTF. The V call is TRBV20-1, the J call TRBJ1-2; maybe TRBD1 (5 bases). This CDR3 is built from 12 residues. V lost 3 bases, J lost 5 bases, and 10 bases lay in between. Germline values: CDR1 DFQATT, CDR2 SNEGSKA (reference sequence).